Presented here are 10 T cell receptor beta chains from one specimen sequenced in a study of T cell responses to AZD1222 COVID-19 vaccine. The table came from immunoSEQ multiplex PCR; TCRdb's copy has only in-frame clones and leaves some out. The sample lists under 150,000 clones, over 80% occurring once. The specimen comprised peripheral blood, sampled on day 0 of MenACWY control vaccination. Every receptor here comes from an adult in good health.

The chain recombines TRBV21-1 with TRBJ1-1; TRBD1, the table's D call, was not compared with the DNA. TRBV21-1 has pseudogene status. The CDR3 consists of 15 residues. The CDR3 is CASSKAGDSSTEAFF. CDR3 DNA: TGTGCCAGCAGCAAAGCCGGGGACAGTAGCACTGAAGCTTTCTTT.

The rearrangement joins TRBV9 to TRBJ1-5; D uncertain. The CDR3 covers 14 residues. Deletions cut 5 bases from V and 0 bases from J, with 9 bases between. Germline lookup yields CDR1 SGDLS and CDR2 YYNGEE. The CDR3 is CASSTGLSNQPQHF. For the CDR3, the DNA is TGTGCCAGCAGTACTGGGCTTAGCAATCAGCCCCAGCATTTT.

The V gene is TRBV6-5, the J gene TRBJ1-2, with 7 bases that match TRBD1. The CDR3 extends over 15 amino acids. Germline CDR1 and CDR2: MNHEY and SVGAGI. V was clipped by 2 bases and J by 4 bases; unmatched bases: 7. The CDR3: CASSYTTGVGYGYTF. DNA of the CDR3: TGTGCCAGCAGTTACACAACAGGGGTCGGCTATGGCTACACCTTC.

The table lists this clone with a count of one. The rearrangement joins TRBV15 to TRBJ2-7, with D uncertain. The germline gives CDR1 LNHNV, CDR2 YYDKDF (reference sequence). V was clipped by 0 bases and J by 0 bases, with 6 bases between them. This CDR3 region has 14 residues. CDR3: CATSRERSSYEQYF. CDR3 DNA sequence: TGTGCCACCAGCAGAGAACGGAGCTCCTACGAGCAGTACTTC. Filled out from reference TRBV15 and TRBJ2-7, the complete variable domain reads DAMVIQNPRYQVTQFGKPVTLSCSQTLNHNVMYWYQQKSSQAPKLLFHYYDKDFNNEADTPDNFQSRRPNTSFCFLDIRSPGLGDTAMYLCATSRERSSYEQYFGPGTRLTVT.

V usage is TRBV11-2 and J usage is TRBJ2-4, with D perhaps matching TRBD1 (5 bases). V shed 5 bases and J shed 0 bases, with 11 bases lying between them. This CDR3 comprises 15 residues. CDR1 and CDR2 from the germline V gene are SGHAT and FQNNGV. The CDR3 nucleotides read TGTGCCAGCAGCCCGACAGCAGTAGCCAAAAACATTCAGTACTTC. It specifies CASSPTAVAKNIQYF.

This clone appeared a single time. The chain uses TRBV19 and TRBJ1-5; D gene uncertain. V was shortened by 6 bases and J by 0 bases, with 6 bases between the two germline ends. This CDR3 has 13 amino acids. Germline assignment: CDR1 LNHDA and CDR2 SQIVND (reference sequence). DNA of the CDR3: TGTGCCAGTAGCGATCTTAGCAATCAGCCCCAGCATTTT. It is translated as CASSDLSNQPQHF.

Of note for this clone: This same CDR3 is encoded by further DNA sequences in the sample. CDR3: CASSYGGNEKLFF. For the CDR3, the DNA is TGTGCCAGCAGTTATGGCGGCAATGAAAAACTGTTTTTT. The chain carries TRBV6-5 and TRBJ1-4; D is unresolved. Per germline, CDR1 MNHEY and CDR2 SVGAGI. The CDR3 spans 13 residues. Trimming took off 3 bases at V and 5 bases at J, with 7 bases between the two ends.

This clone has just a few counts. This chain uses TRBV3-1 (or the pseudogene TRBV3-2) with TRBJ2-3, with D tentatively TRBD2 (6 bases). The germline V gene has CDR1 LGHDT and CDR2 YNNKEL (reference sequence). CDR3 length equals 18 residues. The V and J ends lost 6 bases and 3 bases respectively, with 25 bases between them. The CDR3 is CASSPWLIADGGTDTQYF. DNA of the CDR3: TGTGCCAGCAGTCCTTGGTTGATAGCGGATGGGGGAACAGATACGCAGTATTTT.

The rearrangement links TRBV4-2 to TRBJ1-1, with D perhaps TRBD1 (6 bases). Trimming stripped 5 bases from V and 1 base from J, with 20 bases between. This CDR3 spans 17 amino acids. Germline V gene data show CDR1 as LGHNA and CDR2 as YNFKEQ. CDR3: CASSSLGGAGSNTEAFF. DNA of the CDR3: TGTGCCAGCAGCAGCCTGGGGGGGGCCGGGTCGAACACTGAAGCTTTCTTT.

CDR3 in DNA: TGCGCCAGCAGCTCCAACCGGAAGGGCAATGAGCAGTTCTTC. Encoded protein: CASSSNRKGNEQFF. The gene calls are TRBV5-1 and TRBJ2-1; D call uncertain. The CDR3 extends over 14 amino acids. Germline CDR1 is SGHRS and CDR2 is YFSETQ. Trimming removed 3 bases from V and 6 bases from J, with 13 bases in between.